Following are 19 T cell receptor beta chains from one sample sequenced in a study of blood T cells in healthy people across ages. The authors ran a second PCR of about 6 to 11 cycles using a sample-barcoded 5' primer and a J-beta primer mix. TCRdb re-analysed the 5' RACE reads in MiXCR, keeping a single row per CDR3 protein. This sample has hundreds of thousands of distinct CDR3 sequences; roughly three fifths occur once, and the top ten carry 35% to 40%. Source material: blood. These receptors were collected from a man aged 55 to 69 in good health.

The sample holds a few counts of this clonotype. The V and J genes are TRBV5-6 and TRBJ1-4; tentative D call: TRBD1 (5 bases). Germline lookup yields CDR1 SGHDT and CDR2 YYEEEE. The CDR3 is 15 residues long. V lost 1 base, J lost 8 bases, and 15 bases lay in between. Here the CDR3 DNA reads TGTGCCAGCAGCTTGTATGGGACGGGAGAAGAAAAACTGTTTTTT. Amino acids: CASSLYGTGEEKLFF.

In nucleotides, the CDR3 is TGTGCCAGCAGTAAAACTAGCGGGGGAAGCACAGATACGCAGTATTTT. This translates into CASSKTSGGSTDTQYF. This chain joins TRBV25-1 and TRBJ2-3, with TRBD2 matching over 11 bases. The CDR3 is 16 amino acids. Germline V gene lookup returns CDR1 MGHDK and CDR2 SYGVNS. V gave up 5 bases and J gave up 0 bases; unmatched junction bases: 4. Together with reference TRBV25-1 and TRBJ2-3, the CDR3 gives the full variable domain: EADIYQTPRYLVIGTGKKITLECSQTMGHDKMYWYQQDPGMELHLIHYSYGVNSTEKGDLSSESTVSRIRTEHFPLTLESARPSHTSQYLCASSKTSGGSTDTQYFGPGTRLTVL.

CDR3 loop: CSVERTSHEQFF. The CDR3 coding sequence is TGCAGCGTTGAAAGGACTAGTCATGAGCAGTTCTTC. This chain joins TRBV29-1 and TRBJ2-1; TRBD2 aligns across 7 bases. Trimming cost V 2 bases and J 8 bases; bases outside gene matches: 3. Germline loops: CDR1 SQVTM, CDR2 ANQGSEA. The CDR3 runs to 12 residues.

V is TRBV28 and J is TRBJ1-2, with unresolved D. From germline, CDR1 is MDHEN and CDR2 SYDVKM. The CDR3 spans 12 residues. Trimming shortened V by 3 bases and J by 2 bases, and 4 bases separated the two germline ends. CDR3 residues: CASSFNNYGYTF. The CDR3 DNA follows: TGTGCCAGCAGTTTCAACAACTATGGCTACACCTTC.

This rearrangement joins TRBV5-1 to TRBJ2-3; 8 nucleotides align to TRBD1. V was pared by 2 bases and J by 0 bases, with 5 bases of the junction left unmatched. The CDR3 loop spans 16 amino acids. Germline CDR1 reads SGHRS; CDR2 reads YFSETQ. CDR3 nucleotide sequence: TGCGCCAGCAGCTTTAATGACAGGGGTAGCACAGATACGCAGTATTTT. Amino acid sequence: CASSFNDRGSTDTQYF.

The rearrangement uses TRBV6-7 and TRBJ1-2, with D tentatively TRBD1 (6 bases). TRBV6-7 is given ORF status, its function remaining uncertain. Trimming cost V 0 bases and J 4 bases, with 24 bases left between them. The CDR3 totals 19 residues. CDR3 in amino acids: CASSYSITGTTGESYGYTF. The CDR3 nucleotides are TGTGCCAGCAGTTACTCGATTACAGGGACCACCGGTGAGAGCTATGGCTACACCTTC.

The rearrangement links TRBV11-2 to TRBJ2-3; a weak D match, TRBD2 (7 bases). The V gene lost 5 bases and the J gene lost 1 base, with 22 bases spanning the gap. Germline V gene lookup returns CDR1 SGHAT and CDR2 FQNNGV. CDR3 length equals 18 residues. CDR3 residues: CASSTRGGQGVRTDTQYF. The CDR3 DNA reads as TGTGCCAGCAGCACGAGGGGGGGCCAGGGAGTTCGCACAGATACGCAGTATTTT.

This clonotype was seen a few times. The genes are TRBV7-9 and TRBJ2-5, with D possibly being TRBD1 (7 bases). Deletions cut 5 bases from V and 4 bases from J, with 17 bases between. CDR1 and CDR2 (germline): SEHNR, FQNEAQ (reference sequence). CDR3 length equals 15 residues. As DNA, the CDR3 is TGTGCCAGCAGCCCGCACACAGGGGAGGTAGAGACCCAGTACTTC. Translation gives CASSPHTGEVETQYF. The complete variable domain, with remaining parts taken from reference TRBV7-9 and TRBJ2-5, reads DTGVSQNPRHKITKRGQNVTFRCDPISEHNRLYWYRQTLGQGPEFLTYFQNEAQLEKSRLLSDRFSAERPKGSFSTLEIQRTEQGDSAMYLCASSPHTGEVETQYFGPGTRLLVL.

This clonotype was counted a few times. The gene calls are TRBV12-3 or TRBV12-4 and TRBJ2-6, with a possible D match to TRBD2 (5 bases). This CDR3 spans 15 amino acids. V was cut by 6 bases and J by 0 bases, with 9 bases left in between. The CDR3 sequence: CASRSGDSGANVLTF. In DNA, the CDR3 is TGTGCCAGCAGGTCCGGGGACTCTGGGGCCAACGTCCTGACTTTC.

The V call is TRBV7-8, the J call TRBJ2-5; a weak D match, TRBD2 (6 bases). The CDR3 runs to 15 residues. V lost 7 bases and J lost 5, with 20 bases in between. CDR1 SGHVS and CDR2 FQNEAQ come from the germline V gene. This CDR3 reads CASILSSGVEETQYF. CDR3 bases: TGTGCCAGCATCCTCAGCTCGGGGGTGGAGGAGACCCAGTACTTC.

As for this clonotype: Germline is not matched at one junction end, which may reflect a read error. This chain joins TRBV4-1 and TRBJ2-6, with 12 bases that match TRBD2. This CDR3 has 21 residues. Germline CDR1 reads MGHRA; CDR2 reads YSYEKL. The CDR3 DNA reads as TGCGCCAGCAGCCAAGAACGGACTAGCGGGGCCCGAAACTCTGAGGCCAACGTCCTGACTTTC. It yields the protein CASSQERTSGARNSEANVLTF.

This clonotype was seen at least ten times. V and J are TRBV29-1 and TRBJ2-5; D remains ambiguous. The germline CDR1 and CDR2 sequences are SQVTM and ANQGSEA. There are 12 residues in the CDR3. V shed 4 bases and J shed 2 bases, with 8 bases lying between them. The CDR3 bases are TGCAGCGTTGGTGGGCAGCAAGAGACCCAGTACTTC. Translated, it gives CSVGGQQETQYF. Full variable domain (remainder filled in from reference TRBV29-1 and TRBJ2-5): SAVISQKPSRDICQRGTSLTIQCQVDSQVTMMFWYRQQPGQSLTLIATANQGSEATYESGFVIDKFPISRPNLTFSTLTVSNMSPEDSSIYLCSVGGQQETQYFGPGTRLLVL.

This clonotype was seen more than once but under ten times. The gene calls are TRBV6-1 and TRBJ2-4; 9 nucleotides agree with TRBD2. Near its end, the DNA agrees better with TRBJ2-7, so the J call may be wrong. The length of the CDR3 is 15 residues. Germline V gives CDR1 MNHNS, CDR2 SASEGT. CDR3 amino acids: CASSEVASGDYEQYF. CDR3 sequence (DNA): TGTGCCAGCAGTGAGGTCGCTAGCGGGGACTACGAGCAGTACTTC.

The sample holds a few counts of this clonotype. The V and J genes are TRBV20-1 and TRBJ2-4; weak D call: TRBD1 (6 bases). With 7 bases removed from V and 2 bases from J, the gap between germline ends came to 15 bases. This CDR3 contains 14 residues. In germline, CDR1 is DFQATT, CDR2 SNEGSKA (reference sequence). The DNA for the CDR3 is TGCAGTGGAGCCTGGCAGGGGTCCAAAAACATTCAGTACTTC. Its translation: CSGAWQGSKNIQYF.

The J gene is TRBJ2-5, the V gene TRBV13, with a weak D call TRBD1 (5 bases). The CDR3 length is 14 residues. Trimming cost V 4 bases and J 2 bases, with 11 bases left between them. CDR1 is PRHDT and CDR2 is FYEKMQ in the germline V gene (reference sequence). CDR3 in DNA: TGTGCCAGCAGCTCGTCAGGGTTACAAGAGACCCAGTACTTC. Protein sequence: CASSSSGLQETQYF.

This clonotype was recorded at least ten times. The chain couples TRBV12-3 or TRBV12-4 to TRBJ2-3; D is possibly TRBD2 (6 bases). V lost 4 bases to trimming and J lost 5 bases, with 13 bases between them. This CDR3 has 14 amino acids. The CDR3 DNA is TGTGCCAGCAGTTGCGGAGGGGCCGGAGATACGCAGTATTTT. It specifies CASSCGGAGDTQYF.

This chain links TRBV29-1 with TRBJ2-3; 9 bases fit TRBD1. The CDR3 extends over 14 amino acids. CDR1 is SQVTM and CDR2 is ANQGSEA in the germline V gene. V lost 7 bases, J lost 3 bases, and 8 bases stayed unmatched. The CDR3 nucleotides read TGCAGCGGATCGAGGGGGACAGGGACAGATACGCAGTATTTT. Protein product: CSGSRGTGTDTQYF.

This clonotype was detected once. This sequence joins TRBV9 and TRBJ1-6; 7 nucleotides align to TRBD1. The germline gives CDR1 SGDLS, CDR2 YYNGEE. CDR3 size: 15 residues. V gave up 0 bases and J gave up 7 bases; unmatched junction bases: 4. CDR3 coding DNA: TGTGCCAGCAGCGTAGGGGCAGGGGGAAATTCACCCCTCCACTTT. This encodes CASSVGAGGNSPLHF. Full variable domain (outside the CDR3, taken from reference TRBV9 and TRBJ1-6): DSGVTQTPKHLITATGQRVTLRCSPRSGDLSVYWYQQSLDQGLQFLIQYYNGEERAKGNILERFSAQQFPDLHSELNLSSLELGDSALYFCASSVGAGGNSPLHFGNGTRLTVT.

This chain links TRBV20-1 with TRBJ2-7, with 7 positions matching TRBD2. V gave up 5 bases and J gave up 0 bases; unmatched junction bases: 4. The CDR3 runs to 13 residues. Germline V gives CDR1 DFQATT, CDR2 SNEGSKA (reference sequence). CDR3 nucleotides: TGCAGTGCTTTCGGACTAGACTCCTACGAGCAGTACTTC. Its translation is CSAFGLDSYEQYF.